This entry concerns a single TCR beta chain. The data stem from a study of T cell clones after liver transplantation. Germline values: CDR1 SGHDT, CDR2 YYEEEE. The CDR3 runs to 16 residues. J lost 7 bases, V lost 3 bases, and 8 bases had no gene match. The repertoire was sequenced with immunoSEQ multiplex PCR; TCRdb's copy has only in-frame clones and lacks some. The table has some 80,000 clones, 80% to 90% seen once. The sample here was CD4+ T cells from blood, taken around 50 months after liver transplant. The source is a human patient who received a liver transplant. The graft donor may have contributed some T cells. V gene TRBV5-6 combines with J gene TRBJ2-2, with 11 bases lining up with TRBD1. The CDR3 is CASSSSGTGGSGELFF. In nucleotides, the CDR3 is TGTGCCAGCAGCTCCTCCGGGACAGGGGGTAGCGGGGAGCTGTTTTTT.